This T cell receptor (beta chain) is from a study of cytomegalovirus exposure and HLA in healthy donors. The PCR used 60 Vbeta and 13 Jbeta primers. In the original analysis: Among the unique TCR beta chains that a later analysis counted, about 84 million in all, roughly 9.9 million were shared. This table comes from immunoSEQ multiplex PCR, and its TCRdb copy is limited to in-frame clones, with some not included. D and trimming come from the DNA, and the V and J calls and clone size come from that table. This sample's clone table lists 100,000 to 150,000 clones. Per the germline V gene, CDR1 is MDHEN and CDR2 is SYDVKM. The CDR3 has 13 amino acids. V was pared by 6 bases and J by 4 bases, with 12 bases between.

This TCR came from a woman between 40 and 50 years old in good health and CMV-seronegative. This chain joins TRBV28 and TRBJ1-1; D gene ambiguous. Sequenced sample: PBMCs. As DNA, the CDR3 is TGTGCCAGCAGCCCAACCACGGGCACTGAAGCTTTCTTT. Translated, it gives CASSPTTGTEAFF.